These 20 T cell receptor beta chains originate from one sample sequenced in a study of shared clonotypes between healthy human individuals. Only in-frame clones appear in the TCRdb table, and some are missing; sequencing was by immunoSEQ multiplex PCR. Among 500,000 to 650,000 clones listed, around 77% were seen once. Material for sequencing was PBMCs. Source of these receptors: a woman between 40 and 55 years old in good health. Some clones in this sample may be carry-over from other donors' samples.

The chain links TRBV27 to TRBJ2-1; 7 nucleotides line up with TRBD2. The CDR3 has 15 residues. Trimming at V came to 6 bases and at J to 4 bases, leaving 9 bases not matched to a gene. The germline CDR1 and CDR2 sequences are MNHEY and SMNVEV (reference sequence). In DNA, the CDR3 is TGTGCCAGCAGCCCAGGACTAGAAACTTACAATGAGCAGTTCTTC. Its protein product is CASSPGLETYNEQFF.

The chain employs TRBV7-3 and TRBJ1-2, with unresolved D. CDR1 and CDR2 (germline): SGHTA, FQGTGA. The CDR3 covers 15 residues. V was cut by 1 base and J by 0 bases, with 9 bases left in between. Here the CDR3 DNA reads TGTGCCAGCAGCTTAATGCCCACCTCTAACTATGGCTACACCTTC. Its translation: CASSLMPTSNYGYTF.

The chain recombines TRBV27 with TRBJ1-3; no firm D call. The germline V gene has CDR1 MNHEY and CDR2 SMNVEV (reference sequence). Trimming pared 5 bases from V and 0 bases from J, leaving 11 bases between. The CDR3 runs to 15 residues. The CDR3 sequence is CASSPTSRSGNTIYF. In nucleotides, the CDR3 is TGTGCCAGCAGTCCGACAAGCCGCTCTGGAAACACCATATATTTT.

The rearrangement uses TRBV12-5 and TRBJ2-2, with D unresolved. Trimming pared 5 bases from V and 3 bases from J, leaving 7 bases between. Germline lookup yields CDR1 LGHNT and CDR2 FRNRAP. This CDR3 has 13 residues. The CDR3 sequence: CASGTGDTGELFF. Written as DNA, the CDR3 is TGTGCTAGTGGTACCGGAGACACCGGGGAGCTGTTTTTT. The full variable domain, rest sourced from reference TRBV12-5 and TRBJ2-2, is DARVTQTPRHKVTEMGQEVTMRCQPILGHNTVFWYRQTMMQGLELLAYFRNRAPLDDSGMPKDRFSAEMPDATLATLKIQPSEPRDSAVYFCASGTGDTGELFFGEGSRLTVL.

This clone came up once. This chain connects TRBV4-3 to TRBJ1-2; D unresolved. The V end was cut by 0 bases, the J end by 4 bases, with 9 bases between. This CDR3 region has 14 residues. Germline V CDR1 and CDR2: LGHNA, YSLEER. The CDR3 DNA sequence: TGCGCCAGCAGCCAAGAGCTGGGTAGCTATGGCTACACCTTC. This gives the protein CASSQELGSYGYTF.

The chain combines TRBV19 with TRBJ1-5, with D tentatively TRBD1 (5 bases). V was trimmed by 1 base and J by 3 bases, leaving 16 bases between them. There are 17 residues in the CDR3. The germline CDR1 and CDR2 sequences are LNHDA and SQIVND (reference sequence). CDR3 sequence reads: CASSIAVSVGLNQPQHF. In nucleotides, the CDR3 is TGTGCCAGTAGTATAGCGGTGTCAGTGGGACTCAATCAGCCCCAGCATTTT.

Turning to this clone: A much larger clone lies one base from this, so it may be a read error. The V gene is TRBV25-1, the J gene TRBJ2-2; TRBD2 is a possible D gene (5 bases). Germline CDR1 reads MGHDK; CDR2 reads SYGVNS. This CDR3 contains 11 residues. The CDR3 sequence is CASSEDGELSF. Written as DNA, the CDR3 is TGTGCCAGCAGTGAAGACGGGGAGCTGTCTTTT.

CDR3 protein: CAWSLAGSAYNEQFF. The CDR3 nucleotides read TGTGCCTGGAGTCTAGCGGGATCCGCCTACAATGAGCAGTTCTTC. This sequence joins TRBV30 and TRBJ2-1; 9 nucleotides line up with TRBD2. Trimming took 2 bases from V and 2 from J; bases not matched to a gene: 4. The CDR3 totals 15 residues. From germline, CDR1 is GTSNPN and CDR2 SVGIG (reference sequence).

This clone showed up just once. The V call is TRBV9, the J call TRBJ2-3; TRBD2 matches at 8 bases. Unmatched junction bases numbered 4, after V lost 0 bases and J lost 4 bases. The germline V gene has CDR1 SGDLS and CDR2 YYNGEE. This CDR3 has 15 residues. CDR3 residues: CASSVGAGGADTQYF. DNA of the CDR3: TGTGCCAGCAGCGTAGGTGCGGGAGGAGCAGATACGCAGTATTTT.

The CDR3 region is CASSQDGASGKDTQYF. Written as DNA, the CDR3 is TGTGCCAGCAGCCAAGATGGGGCTAGCGGCAAGGATACGCAGTATTTT. The chain joins TRBV4-2 to TRBJ2-3; the match to TRBD2 covers 7 bases. After removal of 0 bases from V and 6 bases from J, the junction contained 9 bases not matched to a gene. This CDR3 spans 16 amino acids. Per the germline V gene, CDR1 is LGHNA and CDR2 is YNFKEQ.

V usage is TRBV11-3 and J usage is TRBJ2-7; 7 bases are a match to TRBD1. V lost 5 bases to trimming and J lost 8 bases; unmatched junction nucleotides: 9. This CDR3 has 13 amino acids. The germline gives CDR1 SGHNT, CDR2 YENEEA. In DNA form, the CDR3 reads TGTGCCAGCAGCCCCCGACAGGGTACTCAGCAGTACTTC. Its translation is CASSPRQGTQQYF.

To note about this clone: Other DNA sequences in the same sample also yield this CDR3. The genes are TRBV5-1 and TRBJ2-7; 10 nucleotides agree with TRBD1. Trimming removed 4 bases from V and 7 bases from J; junction bases left unmatched: 8. The length of the CDR3 is 14 residues. Germline CDR1 SGHRS, CDR2 YFSETQ. CDR3 sequence reads: CASSPRQGAFEQYF. Written as DNA, the CDR3 is TGCGCCAGCAGCCCTAGACAGGGGGCTTTTGAGCAGTACTTC.

This clone showed up just once. The V call is TRBV7-3, the J call TRBJ2-3, with D tentatively TRBD1 or TRBD2 (5 bases each). CDR3 size: 17 residues. V was pared by 1 base and J by 4 bases, with 18 bases between. The germline V gene has CDR1 SGHTA and CDR2 FQGTGA. The CDR3 DNA reads as TGTGCCAGCAGCTTAATGGGGGTAGGGTCACGCGCAGATACGCAGTATTTT. Its protein product is CASSLMGVGSRADTQYF.

This sequence joins TRBV29-1 and TRBJ2-7; D gene uncertain. The CDR3 length is 13 residues. The germline V gene has CDR1 SQVTM and CDR2 ANQGSEA. The ends were cut back, 7 bases at V and 1 base at J, with 14 bases in the middle. The CDR3 DNA reads as TGCAGCGCCCGGACCTTCCTATCCTACGAGCAGTACTTC. Its protein is CSARTFLSYEQYF.

CDR3 loop: CASSLAAGREAFF. The CDR3 DNA reads TGCGCCAGCAGCTTGGCGGCAGGCAGGGAAGCTTTCTTT. The chain is built from TRBV5-1 and TRBJ1-1; D call uncertain. Germline V gene data show CDR1 as SGHRS and CDR2 as YFSETQ. V lost 0 bases and J lost 8, with 11 bases in between. The CDR3 totals 13 residues.

The chain links TRBV7-9 to TRBJ2-7; D possibly corresponds to TRBD2 (6 bases). CDR3 size: 14 residues. Germline loops: CDR1 SEHNR, CDR2 FQNEAQ (reference sequence). Trimming cost V 2 bases and J 7 bases, with 15 bases left between them. The CDR3 protein is CASSLRKGGDEQYF. The CDR3 DNA reads TGTGCCAGCAGCTTACGGAAGGGCGGGGATGAGCAGTACTTC. The complete variable domain, with remaining parts taken from reference TRBV7-9 and TRBJ2-7, reads DTGVSQNPRHKITKRGQNVTFRCDPISEHNRLYWYRQTLGQGPEFLTYFQNEAQLEKSRLLSDRFSAERPKGSFSTLEIQRTEQGDSAMYLCASSLRKGGDEQYFGPGTRLTVT.

The rearrangement uses TRBV11-3 and TRBJ2-7; the match to TRBD1 covers 8 bases. V trimming: 1 base; J trimming: 3 bases; junction bases outside the gene matches: 8. Germline V gene data show CDR1 as SGHNT and CDR2 as YENEEA. This CDR3 contains 16 residues. The CDR3 region has the DNA TGTGCCAGCAGCTTAGTAGTCTCAACAGGGGGCTACGAGCAGTACTTC. Its protein is CASSLVVSTGGYEQYF.

The chain is built from TRBV28 and TRBJ1-2; D possibly corresponds to TRBD1 (6 bases). Trimming removed 10 bases at V and 4 bases at J, with 10 bases between. CDR3 length equals 11 residues. From germline, CDR1 is MDHEN and CDR2 SYDVKM. The CDR3 DNA sequence: TGTGCCACCAGGGGTTTCTATGGCTACACCTTC. It encodes CATRGFYGYTF.

The rearrangement joins TRBV5-1 to TRBJ2-6, with a possible D match to TRBD2 (6 bases). V was cut by 0 bases and J by 0 bases, with 10 bases left in between. The CDR3 consists of 17 residues. Germline V gene sequence: CDR1 SGHRS, CDR2 YFSETQ. The CDR3 loop is CASSLAGRGSGANVLTF. DNA for the CDR3: TGCGCCAGCAGCTTGGCCGGGCGGGGCTCTGGGGCCAACGTCCTGACTTTC.

This chain links TRBV18 with TRBJ2-7, with D tentatively TRBD2 (5 bases). Trimming took off 5 bases at V and 3 bases at J, with 8 bases between the two ends. CDR1 and CDR2 from the germline V gene are KGHSH and LQKENI. The CDR3 runs 12 residues. In DNA form, the CDR3 reads TGTGCCAGCTCAAAAGGAGGCTACGAGCAGTACTTC. Protein sequence: CASSKGGYEQYF.